This T cell receptor (beta chain) stems from a study of T cell repertoires in cytomegalovirus infection. At the level of the study: Epitope selection comprised recently identified HLA-C-restricted CMV epitopes and well-studied HLA-B-restricted CMV epitopes. Indications of both CMV infection and matching HLA type were provided by public TCR beta signatures.

Whole-study results and caveats: What dominated the ex vivo response were HLA-C-restricted CMV-specific TCR beta clonotypes.

To note about this clonotype: Its antigen is not identified.

The germline CDR1 and CDR2 sequences are MNHEY and SMNVEV (reference sequence). The CDR3 has 11 amino acids. J was trimmed by 10 bases and V by 6 bases; bases with no gene match: 2. TCRdb analysed the reads with MiXCR anew, one entry per CDR3 protein. The sample lists about 150,000 distinct CDR3 sequences; roughly 32% were seen once. The chain joins TRBV27 to TRBJ2-1; 8 positions match TRBD2. The sequences come from CD8+ T cells from cultured PBMCs, collected from culture after CMV antigen stimulation. The TCR comes from a human donor in good health (CMV status not recorded). Some clones in this sample may be carry-over from other donors' samples. The CDR3 reads CASSGGGEQFF. The CDR3 nucleotides read TGTGCCAGCAGCGGCGGGGGGGAGCAGTTCTTC.